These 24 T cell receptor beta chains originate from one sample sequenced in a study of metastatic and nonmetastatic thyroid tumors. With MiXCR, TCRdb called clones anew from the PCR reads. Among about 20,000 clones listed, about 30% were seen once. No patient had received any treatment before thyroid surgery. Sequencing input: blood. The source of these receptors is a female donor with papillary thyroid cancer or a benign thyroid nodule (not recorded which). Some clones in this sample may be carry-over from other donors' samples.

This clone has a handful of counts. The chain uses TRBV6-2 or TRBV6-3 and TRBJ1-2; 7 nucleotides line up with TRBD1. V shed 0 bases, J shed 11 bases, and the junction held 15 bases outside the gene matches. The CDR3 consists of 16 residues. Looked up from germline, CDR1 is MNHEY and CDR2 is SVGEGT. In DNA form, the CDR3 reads TGTGCCAGCAGTTACTCGAGGTGGGACAGAGAAGTTGGGTACACCTTC. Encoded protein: CASSYSRWDREVGYTF.

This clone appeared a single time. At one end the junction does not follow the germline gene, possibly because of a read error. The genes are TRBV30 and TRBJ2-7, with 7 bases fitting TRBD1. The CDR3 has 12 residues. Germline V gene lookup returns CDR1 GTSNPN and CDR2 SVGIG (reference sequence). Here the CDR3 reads CAWGDSSCEQYF. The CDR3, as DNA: TGTGCCTGGGGGGACAGCTCCTGCGAGCAGTACTTC.

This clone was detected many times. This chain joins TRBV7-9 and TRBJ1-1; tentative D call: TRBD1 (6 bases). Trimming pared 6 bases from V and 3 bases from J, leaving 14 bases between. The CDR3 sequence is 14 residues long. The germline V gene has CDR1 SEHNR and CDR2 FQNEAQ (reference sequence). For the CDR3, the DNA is TGTGCCAGCAGTTTACTAGGGGGGGACACTGAAGCTTTCTTT. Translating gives CASSLLGGDTEAFF. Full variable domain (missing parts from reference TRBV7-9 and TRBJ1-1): DTGVSQNPRHKITKRGQNVTFRCDPISEHNRLYWYRQTLGQGPEFLTYFQNEAQLEKSRLLSDRFSAERPKGSFSTLEIQRTEQGDSAMYLCASSLLGGDTEAFFGQGTRLTVV.

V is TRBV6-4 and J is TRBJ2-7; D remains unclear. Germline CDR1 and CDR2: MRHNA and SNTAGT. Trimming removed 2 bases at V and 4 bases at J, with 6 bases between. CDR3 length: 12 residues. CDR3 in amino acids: CASSDRSYEQYF. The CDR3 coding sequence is TGTGCCAGCAGTGACCGCAGTTACGAGCAGTACTTC.

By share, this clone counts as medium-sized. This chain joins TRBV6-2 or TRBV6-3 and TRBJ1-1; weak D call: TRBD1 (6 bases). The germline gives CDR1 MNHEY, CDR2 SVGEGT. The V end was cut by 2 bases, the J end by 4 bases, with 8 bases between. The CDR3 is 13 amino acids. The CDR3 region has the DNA TGTGCCAGCAGTTACACAGGGAGCACTGAAGCTTTCTTT. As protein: CASSYTGSTEAFF.

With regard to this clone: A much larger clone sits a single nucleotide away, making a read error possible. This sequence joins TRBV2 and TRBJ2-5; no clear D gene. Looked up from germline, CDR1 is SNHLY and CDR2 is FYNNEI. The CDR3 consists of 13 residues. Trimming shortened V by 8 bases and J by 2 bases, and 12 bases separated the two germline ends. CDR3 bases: TGTGCCAGCGTCCCAGCGTTACAAGAGACCCAGTACTTC. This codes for CASVPALQETQYF.

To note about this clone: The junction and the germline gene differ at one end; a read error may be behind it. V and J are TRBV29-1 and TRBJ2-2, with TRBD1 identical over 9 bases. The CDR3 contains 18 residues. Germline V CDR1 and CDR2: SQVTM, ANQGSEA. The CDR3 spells CSVKPGGRGQGHTGDLFF. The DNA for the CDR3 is TGCAGCGTTAAACCTGGGGGCAGGGGACAGGGCCACACCGGGGATCTGTTTTTT.

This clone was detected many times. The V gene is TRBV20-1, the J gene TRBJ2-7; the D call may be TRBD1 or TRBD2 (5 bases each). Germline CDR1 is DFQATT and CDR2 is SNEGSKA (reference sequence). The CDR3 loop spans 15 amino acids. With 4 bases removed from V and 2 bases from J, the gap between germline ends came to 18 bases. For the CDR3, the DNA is TGCAGTGCTAACTGGGAGATGGGGCCCGCCTACGAGCAGTACTTC. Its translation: CSANWEMGPAYEQYF.

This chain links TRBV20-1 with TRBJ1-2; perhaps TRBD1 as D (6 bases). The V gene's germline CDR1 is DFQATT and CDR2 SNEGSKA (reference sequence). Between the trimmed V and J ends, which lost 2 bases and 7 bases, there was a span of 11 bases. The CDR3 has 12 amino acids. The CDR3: CSARYGGPGYTF. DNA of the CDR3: TGCAGTGCTAGATATGGGGGGCCTGGCTACACCTTC.

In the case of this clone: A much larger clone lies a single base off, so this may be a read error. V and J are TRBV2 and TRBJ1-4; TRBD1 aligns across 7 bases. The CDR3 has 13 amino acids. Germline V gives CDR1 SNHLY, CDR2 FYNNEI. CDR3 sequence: CRGGNSTNEKLFF. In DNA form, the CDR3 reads TGTCGAGGGGGCAACTCAACTAATGAAAAACTGTTTTTT.

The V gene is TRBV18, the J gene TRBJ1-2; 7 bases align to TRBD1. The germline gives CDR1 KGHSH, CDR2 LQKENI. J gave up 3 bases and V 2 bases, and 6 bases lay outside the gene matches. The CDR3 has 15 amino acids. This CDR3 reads CASSPSGTDDYGYTF. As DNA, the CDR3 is TGTGCCAGCTCACCATCCGGGACAGATGACTATGGCTACACCTTC.

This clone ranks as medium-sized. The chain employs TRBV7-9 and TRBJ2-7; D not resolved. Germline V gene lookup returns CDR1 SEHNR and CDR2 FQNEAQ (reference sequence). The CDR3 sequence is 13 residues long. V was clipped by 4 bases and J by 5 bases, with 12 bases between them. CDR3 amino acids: CASSSPDPHEQYF. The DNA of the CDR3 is TGTGCCAGCAGCTCACCGGACCCACACGAGCAGTACTTC.

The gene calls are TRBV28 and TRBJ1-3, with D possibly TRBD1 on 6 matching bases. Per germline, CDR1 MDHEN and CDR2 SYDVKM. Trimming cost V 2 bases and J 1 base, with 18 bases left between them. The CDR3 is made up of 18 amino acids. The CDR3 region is CASSLEFIAGASGNTIYF. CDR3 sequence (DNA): TGTGCCAGCAGTTTAGAATTTATTGCAGGGGCGTCTGGAAACACCATATATTTT.

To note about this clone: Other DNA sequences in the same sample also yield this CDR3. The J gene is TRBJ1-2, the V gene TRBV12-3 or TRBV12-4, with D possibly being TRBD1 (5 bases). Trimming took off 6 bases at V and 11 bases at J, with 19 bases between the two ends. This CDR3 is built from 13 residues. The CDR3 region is CASRPGTGPGYTF. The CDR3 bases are TGTGCCAGCAGGCCTGGGACGGGCCCAGGATACACCTTC.

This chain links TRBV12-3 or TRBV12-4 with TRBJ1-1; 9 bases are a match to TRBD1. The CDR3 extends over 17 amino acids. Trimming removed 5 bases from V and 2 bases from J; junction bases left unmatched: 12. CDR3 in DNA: TGTGCCAGCAGTCTAGGACAGGGGCGAGTCACAAACACTGAAGCTTTCTTT. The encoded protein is CASSLGQGRVTNTEAFF.

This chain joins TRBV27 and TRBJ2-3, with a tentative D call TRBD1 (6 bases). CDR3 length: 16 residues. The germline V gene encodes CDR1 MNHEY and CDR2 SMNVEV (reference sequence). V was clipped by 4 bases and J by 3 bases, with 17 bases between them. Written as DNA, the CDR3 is TGTGCCAGCAGTTCATTGGGGGCGGCAGGTACAGATACGCAGTATTTT. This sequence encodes CASSSLGAAGTDTQYF.

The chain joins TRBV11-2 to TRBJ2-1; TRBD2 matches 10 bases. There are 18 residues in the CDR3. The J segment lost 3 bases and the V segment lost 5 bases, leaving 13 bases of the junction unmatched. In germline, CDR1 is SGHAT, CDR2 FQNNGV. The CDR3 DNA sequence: TGTGCCAGCAGCGAGAGCCTACTAAGCGGGAGGGTCTACAATGAGCAGTTCTTC. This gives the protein CASSESLLSGRVYNEQFF.

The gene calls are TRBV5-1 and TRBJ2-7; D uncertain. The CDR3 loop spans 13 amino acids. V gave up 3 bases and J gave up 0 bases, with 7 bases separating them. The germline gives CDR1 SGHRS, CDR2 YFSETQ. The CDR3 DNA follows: TGCGCCAGCAGCTGGGTCAACTCCTACGAGCAGTACTTC. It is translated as CASSWVNSYEQYF.

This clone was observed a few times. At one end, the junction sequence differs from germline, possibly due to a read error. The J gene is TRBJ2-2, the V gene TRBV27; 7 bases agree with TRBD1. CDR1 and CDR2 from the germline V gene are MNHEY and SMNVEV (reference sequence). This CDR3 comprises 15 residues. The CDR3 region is CAISSRDRVTGELFF. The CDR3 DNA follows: TGTGCCATCAGTTCCCGTGACAGGGTAACCGGGGAGCTGTTTTTT.

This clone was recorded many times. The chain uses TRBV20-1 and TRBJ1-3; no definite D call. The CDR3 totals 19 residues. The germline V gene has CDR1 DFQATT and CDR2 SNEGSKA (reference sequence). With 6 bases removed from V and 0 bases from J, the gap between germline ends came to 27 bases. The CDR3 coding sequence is TGCAGTGCACTACGTGTCAGCCTTAACACATTCTCCTCTGGAAACACCATATATTTT. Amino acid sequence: CSALRVSLNTFSSGNTIYF.

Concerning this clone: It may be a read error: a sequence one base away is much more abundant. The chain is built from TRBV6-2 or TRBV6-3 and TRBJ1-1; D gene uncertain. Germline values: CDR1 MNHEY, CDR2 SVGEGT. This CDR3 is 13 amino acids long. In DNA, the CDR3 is TGTGCCAACAGTTACTCGAAGGAAACTGAAGCTTTATTT. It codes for CANSYSKETEALF.

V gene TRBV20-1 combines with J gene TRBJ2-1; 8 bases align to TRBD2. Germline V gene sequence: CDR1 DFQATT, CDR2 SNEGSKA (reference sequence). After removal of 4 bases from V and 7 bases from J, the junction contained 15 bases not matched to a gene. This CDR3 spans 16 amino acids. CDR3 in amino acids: CSANPGGAGVSNEQFF. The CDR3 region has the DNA TGCAGTGCTAACCCTGGGGGAGCGGGAGTCAGTAATGAGCAGTTCTTC.

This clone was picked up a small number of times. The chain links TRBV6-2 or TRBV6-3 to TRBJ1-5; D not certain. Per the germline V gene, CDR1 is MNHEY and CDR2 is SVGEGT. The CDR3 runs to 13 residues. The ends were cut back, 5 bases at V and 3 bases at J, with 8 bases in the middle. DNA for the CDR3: TGTGCCAGCAGTCTCTTCGACAATCAGCCCCAGCATTTT. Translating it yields CASSLFDNQPQHF.

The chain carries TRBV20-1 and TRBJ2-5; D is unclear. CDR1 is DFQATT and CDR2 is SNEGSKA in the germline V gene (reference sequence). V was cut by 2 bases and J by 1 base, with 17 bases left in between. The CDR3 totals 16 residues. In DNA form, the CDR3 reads TGCAGTGCTAGATGGGATGACATCGTTATCCAAGAGACCCAGTACTTC. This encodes CSARWDDIVIQETQYF.